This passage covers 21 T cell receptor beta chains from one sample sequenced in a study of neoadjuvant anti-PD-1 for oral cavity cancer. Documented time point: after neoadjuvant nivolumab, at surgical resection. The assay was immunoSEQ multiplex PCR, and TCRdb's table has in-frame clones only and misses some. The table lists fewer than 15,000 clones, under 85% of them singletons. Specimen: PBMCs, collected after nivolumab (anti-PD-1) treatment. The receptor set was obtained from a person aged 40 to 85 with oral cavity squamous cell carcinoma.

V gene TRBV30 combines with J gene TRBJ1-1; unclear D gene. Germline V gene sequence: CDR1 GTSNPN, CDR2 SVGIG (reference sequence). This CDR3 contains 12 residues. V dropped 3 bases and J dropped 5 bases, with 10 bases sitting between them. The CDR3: CAWRSFGTEAFF. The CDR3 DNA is TGTGCCTGGAGGTCATTCGGGACTGAAGCTTTCTTT.

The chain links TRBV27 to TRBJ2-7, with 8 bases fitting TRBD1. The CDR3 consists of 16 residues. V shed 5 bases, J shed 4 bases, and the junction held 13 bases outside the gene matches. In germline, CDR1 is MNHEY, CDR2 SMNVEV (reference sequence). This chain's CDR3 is CASSLGGQGGRYEQYF. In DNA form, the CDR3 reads TGTGCCAGCAGTCTAGGCGGACAGGGCGGTCGATACGAGCAGTACTTC.

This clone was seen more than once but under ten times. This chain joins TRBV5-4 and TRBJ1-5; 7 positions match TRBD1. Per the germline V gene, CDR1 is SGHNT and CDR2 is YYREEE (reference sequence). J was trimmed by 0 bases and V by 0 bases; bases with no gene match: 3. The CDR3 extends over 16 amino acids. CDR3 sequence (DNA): TGTGCCAGCAGCTTGGGAGGGGACAGTAGCAATCAGCCCCAGCATTTT. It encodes CASSLGGDSSNQPQHF.

The CDR3: CASSLAGTVNTEAFF. CDR3 nucleotide sequence: TGTGCCAGCAGCTTAGCTGGGACAGTGAACACTGAAGCTTTCTTT. The chain uses TRBV7-8 and TRBJ1-1, with 7 bases fitting TRBD1. The V gene end was trimmed by 0 bases and the J gene end by 0 bases; junction bases not matched to a gene: 1. Germline assignment: CDR1 SGHVS and CDR2 FQNEAQ. CDR3 length: 15 amino acids.

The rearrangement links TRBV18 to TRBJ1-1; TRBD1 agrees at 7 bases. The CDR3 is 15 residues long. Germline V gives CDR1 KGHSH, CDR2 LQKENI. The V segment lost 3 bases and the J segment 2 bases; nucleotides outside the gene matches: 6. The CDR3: CASSPTGTANTEAFF. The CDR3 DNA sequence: TGTGCCAGCTCACCGACAGGGACAGCCAACACTGAAGCTTTCTTT.

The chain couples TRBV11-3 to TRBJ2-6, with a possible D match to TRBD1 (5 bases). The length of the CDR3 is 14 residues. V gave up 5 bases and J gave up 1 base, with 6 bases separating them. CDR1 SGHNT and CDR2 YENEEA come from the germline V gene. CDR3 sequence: CASSPGSGANVLTF. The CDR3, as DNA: TGTGCCAGCAGCCCAGGGTCTGGGGCCAACGTCCTGACTTTC.

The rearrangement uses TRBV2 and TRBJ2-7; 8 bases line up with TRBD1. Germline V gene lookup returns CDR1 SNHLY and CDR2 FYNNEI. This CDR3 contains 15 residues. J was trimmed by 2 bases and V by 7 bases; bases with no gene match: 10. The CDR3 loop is CASNPGGVQPYEQYF. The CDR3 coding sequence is TGTGCCAGCAATCCAGGGGGCGTCCAACCCTACGAGCAGTACTTC.

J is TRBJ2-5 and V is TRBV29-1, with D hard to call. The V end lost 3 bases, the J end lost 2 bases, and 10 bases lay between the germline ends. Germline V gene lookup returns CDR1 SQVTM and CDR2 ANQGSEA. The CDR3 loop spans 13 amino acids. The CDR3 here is CSVDSLPQETQYF. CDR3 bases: TGCAGCGTTGATTCACTACCACAAGAGACCCAGTACTTC.

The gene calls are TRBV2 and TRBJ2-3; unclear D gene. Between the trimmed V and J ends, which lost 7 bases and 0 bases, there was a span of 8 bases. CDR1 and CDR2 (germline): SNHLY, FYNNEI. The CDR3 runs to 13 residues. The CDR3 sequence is CASKGPSTDTQYF. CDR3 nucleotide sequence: TGTGCCAGCAAAGGACCTAGCACAGATACGCAGTATTTT.

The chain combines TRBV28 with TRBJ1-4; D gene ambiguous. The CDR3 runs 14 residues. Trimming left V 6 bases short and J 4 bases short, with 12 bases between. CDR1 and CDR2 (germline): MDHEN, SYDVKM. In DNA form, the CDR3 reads TGTGCCAGCAGCCTGAGGGTGATTAATGAAAAACTGTTTTTT. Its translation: CASSLRVINEKLFF.

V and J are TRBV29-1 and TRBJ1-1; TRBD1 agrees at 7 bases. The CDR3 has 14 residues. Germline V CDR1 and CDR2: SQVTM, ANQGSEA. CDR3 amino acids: CSSRQGSSNTEAFF. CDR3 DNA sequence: TGCAGTTCTCGACAGGGCTCTTCAAACACTGAAGCTTTCTTT.

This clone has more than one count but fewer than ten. CDR3 DNA: TGTGCCAGCTCAACCGGGGGCTCCTACGAGCAGTACTTC. Translating it yields CASSTGGSYEQYF. The rearrangement uses TRBV18 and TRBJ2-7; TRBD2 might be the D (6 bases). Germline values: CDR1 KGHSH, CDR2 LQKENI. The CDR3 loop spans 13 amino acids. Trimming cost V 5 bases and J 0 bases, with 8 bases left between them.

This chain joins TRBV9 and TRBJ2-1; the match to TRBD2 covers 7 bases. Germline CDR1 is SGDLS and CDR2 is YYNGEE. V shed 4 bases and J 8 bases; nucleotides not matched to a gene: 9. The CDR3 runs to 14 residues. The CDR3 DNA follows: TGTGCCAGCAGCCTGTCGGGGGAGGGCTATGAGCAGTTCTTC. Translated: CASSLSGEGYEQFF.

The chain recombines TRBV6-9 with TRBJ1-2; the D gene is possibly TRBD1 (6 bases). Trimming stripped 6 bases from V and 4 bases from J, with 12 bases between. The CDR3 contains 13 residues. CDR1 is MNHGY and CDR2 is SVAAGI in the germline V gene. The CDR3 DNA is TGTGCCAGCAGCCCAGGGGTCCCCTATGGCTACACCTTC. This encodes CASSPGVPYGYTF.

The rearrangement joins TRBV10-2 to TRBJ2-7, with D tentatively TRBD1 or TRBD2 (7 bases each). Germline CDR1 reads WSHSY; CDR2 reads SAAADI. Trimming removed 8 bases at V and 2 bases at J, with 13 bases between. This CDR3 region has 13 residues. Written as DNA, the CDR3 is TGCGCCAGCTTGGGGGGGACAGCCTACGAGCAGTACTTC. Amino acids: CASLGGTAYEQYF.

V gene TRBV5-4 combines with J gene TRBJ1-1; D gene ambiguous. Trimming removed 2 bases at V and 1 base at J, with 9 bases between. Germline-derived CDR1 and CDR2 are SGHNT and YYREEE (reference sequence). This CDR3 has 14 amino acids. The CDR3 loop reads CASSFLDGNTEAFF. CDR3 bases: TGTGCCAGCAGCTTCTTGGACGGGAACACTGAAGCTTTCTTT.

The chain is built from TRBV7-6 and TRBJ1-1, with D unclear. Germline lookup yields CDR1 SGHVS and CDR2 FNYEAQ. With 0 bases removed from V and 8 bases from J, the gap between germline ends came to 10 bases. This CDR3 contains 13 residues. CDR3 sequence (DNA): TGTGCCAGCAGCTTAGCCCAACTTCGCGAAGCTTTCTTT. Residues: CASSLAQLREAFF.

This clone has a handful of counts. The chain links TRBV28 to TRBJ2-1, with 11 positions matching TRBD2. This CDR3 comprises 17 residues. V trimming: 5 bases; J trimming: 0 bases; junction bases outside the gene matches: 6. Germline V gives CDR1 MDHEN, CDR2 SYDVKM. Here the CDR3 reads CASSKGTSGGSYNEQFF. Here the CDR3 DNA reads TGTGCCAGCAGTAAAGGGACTAGCGGTGGCTCCTACAATGAGCAGTTCTTC.

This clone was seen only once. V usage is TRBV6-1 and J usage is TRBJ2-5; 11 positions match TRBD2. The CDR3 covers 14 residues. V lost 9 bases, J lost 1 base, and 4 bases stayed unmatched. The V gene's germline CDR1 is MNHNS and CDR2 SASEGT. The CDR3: CASGLAGIQETQYF. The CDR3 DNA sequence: TGTGCCAGTGGACTAGCGGGCATCCAAGAGACCCAGTACTTC.

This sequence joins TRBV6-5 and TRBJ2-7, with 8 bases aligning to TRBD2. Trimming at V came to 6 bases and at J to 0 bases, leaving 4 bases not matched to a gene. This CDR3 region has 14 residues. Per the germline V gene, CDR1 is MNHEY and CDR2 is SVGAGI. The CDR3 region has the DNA TGTGCCAGCAGCCGCGGGGGGTTCTCCTACGAGCAGTACTTC. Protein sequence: CASSRGGFSYEQYF.

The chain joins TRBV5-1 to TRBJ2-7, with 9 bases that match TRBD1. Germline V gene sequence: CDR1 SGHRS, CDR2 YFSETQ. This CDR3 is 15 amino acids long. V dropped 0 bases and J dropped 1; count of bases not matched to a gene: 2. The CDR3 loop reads CASSLGGQGSYEQYF. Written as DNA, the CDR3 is TGCGCCAGCAGCTTGGGGGGACAGGGTTCCTACGAGCAGTACTTC.